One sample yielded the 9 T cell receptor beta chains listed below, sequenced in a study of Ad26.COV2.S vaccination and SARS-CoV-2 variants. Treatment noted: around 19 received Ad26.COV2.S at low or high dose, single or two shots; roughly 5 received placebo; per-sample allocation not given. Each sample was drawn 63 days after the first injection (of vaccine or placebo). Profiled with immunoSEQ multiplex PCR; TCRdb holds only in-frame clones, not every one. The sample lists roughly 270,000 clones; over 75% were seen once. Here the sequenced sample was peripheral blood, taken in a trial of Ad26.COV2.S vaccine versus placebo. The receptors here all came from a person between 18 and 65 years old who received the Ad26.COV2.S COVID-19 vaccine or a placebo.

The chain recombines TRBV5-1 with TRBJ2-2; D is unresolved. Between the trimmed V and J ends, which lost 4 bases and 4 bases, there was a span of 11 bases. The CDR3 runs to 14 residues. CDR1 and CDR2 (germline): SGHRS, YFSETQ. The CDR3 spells CASSPDGTTGELFF. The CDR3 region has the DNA TGCGCCAGCAGCCCGGACGGAACCACCGGGGAGCTGTTTTTT.

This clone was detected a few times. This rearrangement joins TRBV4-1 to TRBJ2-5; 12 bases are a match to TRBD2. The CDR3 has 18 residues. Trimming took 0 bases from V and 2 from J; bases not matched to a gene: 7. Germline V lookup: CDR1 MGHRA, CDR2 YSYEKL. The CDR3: CASSQDPNLAGGQETQYF. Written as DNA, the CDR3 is TGCGCCAGCAGCCAAGATCCCAATCTAGCGGGGGGGCAAGAGACCCAGTACTTC.

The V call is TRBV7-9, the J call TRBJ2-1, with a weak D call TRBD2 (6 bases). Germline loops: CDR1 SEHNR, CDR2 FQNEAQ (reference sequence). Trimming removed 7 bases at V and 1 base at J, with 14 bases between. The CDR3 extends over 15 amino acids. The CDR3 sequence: CASTKGGWSYNEQFF. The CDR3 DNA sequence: TGTGCCAGCACCAAAGGAGGGTGGTCCTACAATGAGCAGTTCTTC.

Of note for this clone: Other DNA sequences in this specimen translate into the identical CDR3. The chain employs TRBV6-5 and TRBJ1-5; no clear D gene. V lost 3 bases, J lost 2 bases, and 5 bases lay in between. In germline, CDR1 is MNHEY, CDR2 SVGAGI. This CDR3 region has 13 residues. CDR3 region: CASSYGGNQPQHF. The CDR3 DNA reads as TGTGCCAGCAGTTATGGGGGCAATCAGCCCCAGCATTTT.

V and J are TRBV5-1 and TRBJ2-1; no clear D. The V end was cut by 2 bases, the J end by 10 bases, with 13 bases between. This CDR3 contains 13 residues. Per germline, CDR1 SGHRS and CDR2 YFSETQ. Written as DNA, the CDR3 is TGCGCCAGCAGCTTTAGTCCATCTGCCGAGCAGTTCTTC. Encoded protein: CASSFSPSAEQFF. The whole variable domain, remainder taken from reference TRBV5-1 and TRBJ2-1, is KAGVTQTPRYLIKTRGQQVTLSCSPISGHRSVSWYQQTPGQGLQFLFEYFSETQRNKGNFPGRFSGRQFSNSRSEMNVSTLELGDSALYLCASSFSPSAEQFFGPGTRLTVL.

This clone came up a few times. CDR3: CASSLAGQGGAFF. The CDR3 DNA reads as TGTGCCAGCAGCTTGGCCGGACAGGGGGGAGCTTTCTTT. The gene calls are TRBV5-6 and TRBJ1-1, with 10 bases fitting TRBD1. Germline CDR1 SGHDT, CDR2 YYEEEE. The CDR3 sequence is 13 residues long. V gave up 0 bases and J gave up 10 bases; unmatched junction bases: 3. Variable domain in full (rest from reference TRBV5-6 and TRBJ1-1): DAGVTQSPTHLIKTRGQQVTLRCSPKSGHDTVSWYQQALGQGPQFIFQYYEEEERQRGNFPDRFSGHQFPNYSSELNVNALLLGDSALYLCASSLAGQGGAFFGQGTRLTVV.

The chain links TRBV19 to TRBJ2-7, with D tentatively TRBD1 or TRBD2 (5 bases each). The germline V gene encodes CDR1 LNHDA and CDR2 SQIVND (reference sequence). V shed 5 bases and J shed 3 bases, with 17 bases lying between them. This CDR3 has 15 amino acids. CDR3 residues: CASSAGVGVLYEQYF. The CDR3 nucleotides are TGTGCCAGTAGTGCGGGCGTAGGGGTTCTCTACGAGCAGTACTTC.

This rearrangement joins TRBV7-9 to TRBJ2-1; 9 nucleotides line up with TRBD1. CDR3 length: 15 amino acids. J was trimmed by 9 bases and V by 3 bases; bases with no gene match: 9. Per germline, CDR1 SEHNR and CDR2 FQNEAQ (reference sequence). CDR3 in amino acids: CASSFSPGTGPEQFF. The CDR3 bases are TGTGCCAGCAGCTTTTCTCCGGGGACAGGGCCTGAGCAGTTCTTC.

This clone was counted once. The CDR3 region is CASSLTVAGVKETQYF. The CDR3 DNA is TGTGCCAGCAGTTTAACAGTAGCGGGAGTAAAAGAGACCCAGTACTTC. The chain is built from TRBV6-5 and TRBJ2-5, with 9 positions matching TRBD2. CDR3 length equals 16 residues. CDR1 MNHEY and CDR2 SVGAGI come from the germline V gene. Germline trimming cut 4 bases from V and 3 bases from J; bases unmatched to any gene: 9.